This T cell receptor beta chain was sequenced for a study of T-cell memory formation after mild COVID-19. Study summary: TCR clusters largely stayed donor specific. Study-wide points: Researchers could not confirm that second-wave clones peaking on day 37 targeted SARS-CoV-2.

With regard to this clonotype: Its antigen is not identified.

The CDR3 has 14 residues. The ends were cut back, 3 bases at V and 4 bases at J, with 10 bases in the middle. Germline-derived CDR1 and CDR2 are WSHSY and SAAADI. Constant-segment primers served in 5'RACE that generated TCR alpha and TCR beta cDNA libraries bearing sample barcodes and UMIs. TCRdb passed the 5' RACE reads through MiXCR, listing each CDR3 protein once. This table holds nearly 350,000 distinct CDR3 sequences, 10% to 15% found once. Input material: PBMCs or a T cell subset sorted from them (not recorded which). The V call is TRBV10-2, the J call TRBJ1-5, with D unresolved. This sequence originates from a man between 18 and 29 years old who had mild COVID-19 (a few samples of this study predate the infection). Cell type and time point are not known. CDR3 sequence: CASSDTERNQPQHF. CDR3 bases: TGCGCCAGCAGTGATACAGAGAGAAATCAGCCCCAGCATTTT.